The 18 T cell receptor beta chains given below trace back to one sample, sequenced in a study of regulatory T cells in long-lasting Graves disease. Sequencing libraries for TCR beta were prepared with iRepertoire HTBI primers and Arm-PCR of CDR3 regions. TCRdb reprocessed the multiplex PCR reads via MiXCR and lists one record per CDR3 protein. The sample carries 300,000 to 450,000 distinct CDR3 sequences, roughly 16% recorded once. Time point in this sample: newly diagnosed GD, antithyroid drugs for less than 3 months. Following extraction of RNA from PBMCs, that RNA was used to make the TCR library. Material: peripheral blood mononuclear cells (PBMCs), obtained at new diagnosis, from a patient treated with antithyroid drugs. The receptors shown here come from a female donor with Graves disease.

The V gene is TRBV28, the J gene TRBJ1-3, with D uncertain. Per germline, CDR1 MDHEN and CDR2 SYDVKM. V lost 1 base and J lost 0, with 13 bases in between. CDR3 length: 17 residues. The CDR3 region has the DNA TGTGCCAGCAGTTTATTCCTTCTAGTTACCTCTGGAAACACCATATATTTT. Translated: CASSLFLLVTSGNTIYF.

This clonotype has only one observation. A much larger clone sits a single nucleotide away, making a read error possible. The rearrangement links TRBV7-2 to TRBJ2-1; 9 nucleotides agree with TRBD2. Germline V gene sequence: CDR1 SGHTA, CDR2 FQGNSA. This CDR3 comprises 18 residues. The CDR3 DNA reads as TGTGCCTGCAGCTCCACGGGAGTAGCGGGAGCCCTAACCAATGAGCAGTTCTTC. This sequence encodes CACSSTGVAGALTNEQFF. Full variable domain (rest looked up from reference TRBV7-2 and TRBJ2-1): GAGVSQSPSNKVTEKGKDVELRCDPISGHTALYWYRQSLGQGLEFLIYFQGNSAPDKSGLPSDRFSAERTGGSVSTLTIQRTQQEDSAVYLCACSSTGVAGALTNEQFFGPGTRLTVL.

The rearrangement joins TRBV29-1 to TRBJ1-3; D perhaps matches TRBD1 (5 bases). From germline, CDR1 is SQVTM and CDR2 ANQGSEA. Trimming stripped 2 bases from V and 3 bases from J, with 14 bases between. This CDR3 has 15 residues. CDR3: CSVERMTVYGNTIYF. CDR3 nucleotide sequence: TGCAGCGTTGAAAGGATGACAGTCTATGGAAACACCATATATTTT.

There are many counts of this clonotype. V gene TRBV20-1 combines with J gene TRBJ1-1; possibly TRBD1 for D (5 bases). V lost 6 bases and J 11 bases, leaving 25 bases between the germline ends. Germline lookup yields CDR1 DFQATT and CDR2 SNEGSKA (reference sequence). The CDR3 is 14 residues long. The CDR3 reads CSALHPGRDLAAFF. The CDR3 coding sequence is TGCAGTGCGCTACATCCGGGACGCGATTTGGCCGCTTTCTTT.

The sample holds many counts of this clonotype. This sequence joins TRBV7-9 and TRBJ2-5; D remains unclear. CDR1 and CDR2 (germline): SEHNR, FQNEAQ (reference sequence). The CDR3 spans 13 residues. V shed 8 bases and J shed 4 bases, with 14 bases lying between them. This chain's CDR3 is CASLSVGAETQYF. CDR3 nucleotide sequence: TGTGCCAGCCTATCGGTTGGCGCAGAGACCCAGTACTTC.

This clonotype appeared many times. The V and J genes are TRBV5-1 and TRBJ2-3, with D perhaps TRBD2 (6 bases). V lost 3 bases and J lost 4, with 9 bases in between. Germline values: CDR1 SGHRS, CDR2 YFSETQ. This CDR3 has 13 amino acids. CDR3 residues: CASSYPGADTQYF. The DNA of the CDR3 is TGCGCCAGCAGCTACCCGGGAGCAGATACGCAGTATTTT.

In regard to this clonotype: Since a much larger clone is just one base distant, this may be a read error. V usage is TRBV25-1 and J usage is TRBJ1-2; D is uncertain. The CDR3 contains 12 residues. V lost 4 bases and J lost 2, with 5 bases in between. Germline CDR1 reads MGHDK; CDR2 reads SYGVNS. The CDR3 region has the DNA TGTGCCAGCAGTGGAGTGAACTATGGCTACACCTTC. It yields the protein CASSGVNYGYTF.

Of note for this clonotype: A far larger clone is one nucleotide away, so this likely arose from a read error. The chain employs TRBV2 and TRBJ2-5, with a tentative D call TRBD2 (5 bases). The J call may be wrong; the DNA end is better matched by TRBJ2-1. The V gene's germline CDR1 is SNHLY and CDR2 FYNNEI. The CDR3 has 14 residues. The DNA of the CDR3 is TGTGCCAGCAGTGGAGGGATCCTCTACAATGAGCAGTTCTTC. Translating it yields CASSGGILYNEQFF.

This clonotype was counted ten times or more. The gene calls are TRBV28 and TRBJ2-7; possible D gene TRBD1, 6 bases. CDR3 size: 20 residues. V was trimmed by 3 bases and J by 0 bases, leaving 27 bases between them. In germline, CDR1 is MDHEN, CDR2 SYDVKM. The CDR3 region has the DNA TGTGCCAGCAGTTTCACCCAAGAACGACCAGACAGGCCTACCTCCTACGAGCAGTACTTC. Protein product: CASSFTQERPDRPTSYEQYF.

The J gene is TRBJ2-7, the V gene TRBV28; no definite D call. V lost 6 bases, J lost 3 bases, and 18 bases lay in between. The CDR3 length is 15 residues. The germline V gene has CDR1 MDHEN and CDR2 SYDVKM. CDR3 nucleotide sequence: TGTGCCAGCAGCCCCGGAGACCGGACGGACTACGAGCAGTACTTC. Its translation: CASSPGDRTDYEQYF.

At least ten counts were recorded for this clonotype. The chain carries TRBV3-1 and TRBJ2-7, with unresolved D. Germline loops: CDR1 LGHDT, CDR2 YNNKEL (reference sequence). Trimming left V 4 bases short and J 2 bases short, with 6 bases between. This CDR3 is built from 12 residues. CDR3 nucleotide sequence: TGTGCCAGCAGCCTCCACCCCTACGAGCAGTACTTC. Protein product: CASSLHPYEQYF.

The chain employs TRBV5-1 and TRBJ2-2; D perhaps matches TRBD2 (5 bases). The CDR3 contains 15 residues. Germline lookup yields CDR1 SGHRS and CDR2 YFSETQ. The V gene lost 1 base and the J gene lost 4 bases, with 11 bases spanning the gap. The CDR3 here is CASSLIGIPTGELFF. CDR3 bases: TGCGCCAGCAGCTTGATCGGGATCCCCACCGGGGAGCTGTTTTTT.

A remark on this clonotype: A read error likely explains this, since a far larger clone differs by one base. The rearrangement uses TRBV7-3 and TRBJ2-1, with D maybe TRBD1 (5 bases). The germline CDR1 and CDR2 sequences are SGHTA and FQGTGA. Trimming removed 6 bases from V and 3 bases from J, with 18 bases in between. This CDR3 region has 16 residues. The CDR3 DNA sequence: TGTGCCAGCAGTGACCCCGCGGACAACTTCTACAATGAGCAGTTCTTC. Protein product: CASSDPADNFYNEQFF.

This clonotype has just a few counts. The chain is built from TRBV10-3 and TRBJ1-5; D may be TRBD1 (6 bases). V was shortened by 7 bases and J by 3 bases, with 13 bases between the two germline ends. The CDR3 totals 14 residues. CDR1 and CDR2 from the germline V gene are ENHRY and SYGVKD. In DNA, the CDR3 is TGTGCCATCAAACCGGCAGGGGACAATCAGCCCCAGCATTTT. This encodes CAIKPAGDNQPQHF.

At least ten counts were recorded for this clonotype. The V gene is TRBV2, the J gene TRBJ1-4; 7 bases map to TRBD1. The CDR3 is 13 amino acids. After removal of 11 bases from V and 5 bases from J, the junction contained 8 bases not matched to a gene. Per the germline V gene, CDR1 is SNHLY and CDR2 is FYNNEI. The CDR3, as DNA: TGTGCCGCCGGGGACAGCCTGAATGAAAAACTGTTTTTT. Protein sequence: CAAGDSLNEKLFF. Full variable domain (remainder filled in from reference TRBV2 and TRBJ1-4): EPEVTQTPSHQVTQMGQEVILRCVPISNHLYFYWYRQILGQKVEFLVSFYNNEISEKSEIFDDQFSVERPDGSNFTLKIRSTKLEDSAMYFCAAGDSLNEKLFFGSGTQLSVL.

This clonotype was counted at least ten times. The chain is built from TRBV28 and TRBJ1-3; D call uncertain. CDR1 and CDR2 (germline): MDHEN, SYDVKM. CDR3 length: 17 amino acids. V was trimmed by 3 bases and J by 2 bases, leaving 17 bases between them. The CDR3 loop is CASSFLRVRAPGNTIYF. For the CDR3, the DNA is TGTGCCAGCAGTTTTTTGAGGGTCCGGGCACCTGGAAACACCATATATTTT. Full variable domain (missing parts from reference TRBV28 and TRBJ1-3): DVKVTQSSRYLVKRTGEKVFLECVQDMDHENMFWYRQDPGLGLRLIYFSYDVKMKEKGDIPEGYSVSREKKERFSLILESASTNQTSMYLCASSFLRVRAPGNTIYFGEGSWLTVV.

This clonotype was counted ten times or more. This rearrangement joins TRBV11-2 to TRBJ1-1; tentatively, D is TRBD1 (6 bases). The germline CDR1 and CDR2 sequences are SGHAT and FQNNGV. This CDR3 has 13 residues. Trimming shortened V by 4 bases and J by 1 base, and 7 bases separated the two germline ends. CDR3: CASSWGQNTEAFF. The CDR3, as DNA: TGTGCCAGCAGCTGGGGACAGAACACTGAAGCTTTCTTT.

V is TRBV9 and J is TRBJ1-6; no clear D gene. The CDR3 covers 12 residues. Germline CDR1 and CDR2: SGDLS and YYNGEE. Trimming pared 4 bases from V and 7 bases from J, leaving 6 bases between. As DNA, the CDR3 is TGTGCCAGCAGCACCGTAAATTCACCCCTCCACTTT. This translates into CASSTVNSPLHF.